The entry below gives a single TCR beta chain sequence along with its context. No cognate antigen has been identified for it. The sample holds no much larger clone one base away, and base qualities are not on file. To prepare the library, 5' RACE was applied. Sequencing took place on a NextSeq 500. To allow correction of PCR and sequencing errors, the TCR library protocol tagged every TCR cDNA molecule with a unique molecular identifier. Turning to the authors' computational methods: TCR identification, UMI-based error correction and CDR3 extraction were all carried out with Decombinator tools. Expanded TCRs were defined as those above a frequency of 2 per 1,000, corresponding to the top 1% of the tumor frequency distribution. Each repertoire was subsampled 100 times to 5,000 TCRs, after which Renyi diversity was computed with the R vegan package. To build CDR3 similarity networks, amino acid triplet string-kernel similarity was used, and CDR3s were connected when their pairwise similarity was above 0.82. Through fastp at Q25 and MiXCR, TCRdb rebuilt clones from the public reads, retaining in-frame beta chains. Rows merge per CDR3 protein into single entries with the most common DNA and genes. TCRdb, not the authors, supplied the V and J calls. Counted in this sample were tens of thousands of distinct CDR3 sequences; roughly 7% of them appeared once. The top ten hold less than 3.5% of the sample.

These data come from a study of spatial heterogeneity in lung cancer (dated by TCRdb to about 2019). In the study overall: Beta-chain transcripts were consistently detected in greater numbers than alpha-chain transcripts, which likely reflected higher beta-chain transcript abundance. In the raw uncorrected reads, each unique combination of TCR and UMI appeared more than ten times on average. TCR alpha and beta repertoires were quantitatively compared across multiple tumor regions, matched nontumor lung and blood in non-small cell lung cancer. The study linked features of the TCR repertoire to counts of nonsynonymous mutations, which were determined by whole-exome sequencing of tumor tissue. Both alpha and beta chains were TCR-sequenced in samples taken at surgery, namely 220 tumor regions, 61 to 65 matched nontumor lung samples and over 55 PBMC samples.

What the work shows at the level of the full study, not this receptor alone: Ubiquitous expanded tumor TCRs showed up in blood more often at tumor resection than at routine follow-up. Additional single-cell paired TCR alpha and beta sequencing was considered necessary to confirm, at a functional level, the hypothesis that regional TCRs recognize regional mutations.

From its cysteine to its phenylalanine, the CDR3 spans 14 amino acids. Here the CDR3 DNA is all that survives: 42 bases in frame from base 1. V loses 5 bases, J loses 3 bases, and the germline ends lie 13 bases apart. Per the germline V gene, MNHEY is the CDR1 and SVGAGI is the CDR2. The time point label, read with the paper, signifies: sample taken at primary tumor resection. Without any cell sorting, TCR sequencing was performed on whole RNA extracted either from tumor and nontumor lung tissue or from cryopreserved PBMC samples. Donors were under 95 patients with early-stage, untreated non-small cell lung cancer from the lung TRACERx cohort. Only patients with enough RNA available from two or more tumor regions were chosen for TCR sequencing.

Material: PBMCs, obtained at surgery. The sequence was collected from a female donor with early-stage non-small cell lung cancer. This receptor chain uses TRBV6-5 and TRBJ2-5; the D gene assignment is ambiguous. The bases are TGTGCCAGCAGTACTACCGGGTTTAAAGAGACCCAGTACTTC. Translated, it gives CASSTTGFKETQYF.